This T cell receptor beta chain was identified in a study of T cells in localized non-small cell lung cancer. Study-wide findings and caveats: The study detected a median approximately 54 of the top 100 tumor clones in adjacent lung. Peak T cell clonality was found in uninvolved adjacent lung, exceeding tumor. A denser population of T cells in blood accompanied longer overall survival.

Sequenced by immunoSEQ multiplex PCR; TCRdb stores in-frame clones only, minus some. The table records about 24,000 clones, approximately 86% of them present only once. With regard to this clone: The antigen is undetermined.

The source material was peripheral blood, sampled before any cancer treatment. This clonotype was obtained from a male donor aged 60 or over with stage II squamous cell lung carcinoma.

The CDR3 sequence: CASSRTERGSYNEQFF. Written as DNA, the CDR3 is TGTGCCAGCAGCCGTACGGAGCGGGGGTCCTACAATGAGCAGTTCTTC. The gene calls are TRBV9 and TRBJ2-1; 8 nucleotides agree with TRBD2. The CDR3 covers 16 residues. The J segment lost 1 base and the V segment lost 4 bases, leaving 7 bases of the junction unmatched. Germline assignment: CDR1 SGDLS and CDR2 YYNGEE.